Included here is one T cell receptor (beta chain) sequence, with context. Germline CDR1 SGHDN, CDR2 FVKESK. The germline V and J ends were trimmed by 4 bases and 2 bases, with 9 bases remaining between them. CDR3 length equals 13 residues. The sample belongs to a study of blood T cell repertoires in COVID-19. Profiling relied on immunoSEQ multiplex PCR, and the TCRdb table lists in-frame clones only, not all of them. Of hundreds of thousands of clones in the sample, around 90% were seen once. This clonotype originated in a man aged 70-80 years with acute or convalescent COVID-19. The sample consisted of peripheral blood. V and J are TRBV14 and TRBJ2-7; D is possibly TRBD1 (6 bases). CDR3 amino acids: CASSRTATYEQYF. The CDR3 DNA reads as TGTGCCAGCAGCCGGACAGCCACCTACGAGCAGTACTTC.